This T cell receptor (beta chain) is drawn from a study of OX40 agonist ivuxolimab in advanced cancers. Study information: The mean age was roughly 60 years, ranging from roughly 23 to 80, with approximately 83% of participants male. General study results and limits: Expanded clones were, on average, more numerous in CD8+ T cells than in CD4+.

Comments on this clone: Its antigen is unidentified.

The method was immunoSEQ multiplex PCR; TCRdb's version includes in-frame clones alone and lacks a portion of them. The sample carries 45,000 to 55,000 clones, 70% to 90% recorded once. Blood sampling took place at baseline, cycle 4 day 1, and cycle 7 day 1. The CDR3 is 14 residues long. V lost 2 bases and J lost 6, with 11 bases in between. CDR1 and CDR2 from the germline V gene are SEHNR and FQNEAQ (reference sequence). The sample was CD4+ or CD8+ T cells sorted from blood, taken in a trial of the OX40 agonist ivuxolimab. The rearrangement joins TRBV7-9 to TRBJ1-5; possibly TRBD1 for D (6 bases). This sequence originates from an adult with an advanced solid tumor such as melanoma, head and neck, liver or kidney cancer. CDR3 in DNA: TGTGCCAGCAGCTTAATGGGGGCGGCTCAGCCCCAGCATTTT. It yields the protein CASSLMGAAQPQHF.